The 9 T cell receptor beta chains presented below share a single source sample, sequenced in a study of OX40 agonist ivuxolimab in advanced cancers. Clones were sequenced by immunoSEQ multiplex PCR, and TCRdb holds only the in-frame ones, with some missing. The top ten hold 21% of the sample, which has 20,000 to 25,000 clones, about nine tenths seen once. Here the sequenced sample was CD4+ or CD8+ T cells sorted from blood, taken in a trial of the OX40 agonist ivuxolimab. The source is an adult with an advanced solid tumor such as melanoma, head and neck, liver or kidney cancer.

The chain employs TRBV9 and TRBJ1-5, with D tentatively TRBD1 (6 bases). The CDR3 is made up of 15 amino acids. Germline V lookup: CDR1 SGDLS, CDR2 YYNGEE. Trimming took 0 bases from V and 7 from J, leaving 14 bases between them. The DNA for the CDR3 is TGTGCCAGCAGCGTAGGAGGGGGACCTTTCCAGCCCCAGCATTTT. This translates into CASSVGGGPFQPQHF.

The chain uses TRBV4-1 and TRBJ2-5, with 10 bases matching TRBD2. Germline V CDR1 and CDR2: MGHRA, YSYEKL. The V segment lost 5 bases and the J segment 5 bases; nucleotides outside the gene matches: 11. The CDR3 contains 16 residues. CDR3: CASSGSSGRNRETQYF. The CDR3 DNA reads TGCGCCAGCAGCGGTTCTAGCGGGAGAAATCGGGAGACCCAGTACTTC.

The chain employs TRBV19 and TRBJ1-4; 11 bases are shared with TRBD1. This CDR3 has 16 residues. With 3 bases clipped from V and 8 bases from J, the junction kept 8 bases outside the gene matches. Germline lookup yields CDR1 LNHDA and CDR2 SQIVND (reference sequence). In DNA form, the CDR3 reads TGTGCCAGTAGTATGGACAGGGGGCGGTATGAGGAAAAACTGTTTTTT. Encoded protein: CASSMDRGRYEEKLFF.

The J gene is TRBJ2-1, the V gene TRBV6-5, with D possibly TRBD2 on 6 matching bases. The CDR3 length is 15 residues. Trimming removed 0 bases from V and 6 bases from J, with 12 bases in between. CDR1 is MNHEY, CDR2 SVGAGI, per germline. The CDR3 sequence: CASSYSPPGGNEQFF. The CDR3, as DNA: TGTGCCAGCAGTTACTCTCCGCCCGGGGGCAATGAGCAGTTCTTC.

The chain links TRBV9 to TRBJ2-2; D is unclear. The germline gives CDR1 SGDLS, CDR2 YYNGEE. The V gene lost 4 bases and the J gene lost 6 bases, with 10 bases spanning the gap. This CDR3 comprises 13 residues. The CDR3 spells CASSFSWAGELFF. The CDR3 DNA follows: TGTGCCAGCAGCTTCTCATGGGCCGGGGAGCTGTTTTTT.

The chain joins TRBV2 to TRBJ2-7; TRBD1 matches 7 bases. The germline CDR1 and CDR2 sequences are SNHLY and FYNNEI. Trimming at V came to 10 bases and at J to 6 bases, leaving 9 bases not matched to a gene. The CDR3 contains 12 residues. The CDR3 DNA follows: TGTGCCACCTGGGACAGTCCCTCCGAGCAGTACTTC. This sequence encodes CATWDSPSEQYF.

The rearrangement links TRBV6-5 to TRBJ1-2; 7 bases fit TRBD1. Trimming cost V 4 bases and J 8 bases; bases outside gene matches: 13. CDR3 length: 15 residues. The V gene's germline CDR1 is MNHEY and CDR2 SVGAGI. The CDR3 DNA is TGTGCCAGCAGTTTTTACAGGGGCCCCAGGGGGGGCTACACCTTC. Amino acid sequence: CASSFYRGPRGGYTF.

The chain couples TRBV6-5 to TRBJ2-2; D remains ambiguous. V shed 4 bases and J shed 5 bases, with 8 bases lying between them. The germline CDR1 and CDR2 sequences are MNHEY and SVGAGI. The CDR3 covers 13 residues. The CDR3 region has the DNA TGTGCCAGCAGTTTAGTTGGAACCGGGGAGCTGTTTTTT. Translating it yields CASSLVGTGELFF.

In this sample, this clone turned up a few times. J is TRBJ2-7 and V is TRBV27; either TRBD1 or TRBD2 may supply D (5 bases each). The CDR3 runs to 16 residues. V was trimmed by 2 bases and J by 3 bases, leaving 17 bases between them. Germline CDR1 MNHEY, CDR2 SMNVEV (reference sequence). The CDR3 loop is CASSLEGRADFYEQYF. In nucleotides, the CDR3 is TGTGCCAGCAGTTTAGAGGGCAGGGCGGACTTCTACGAGCAGTACTTC.